This T cell receptor beta chain emerged from a study of T cell repertoires in cytomegalovirus infection. Background on the study: CMV infection and matching HLA type were both indicated by public TCR beta signatures. Study results and caveats: Based on cumulative public TCR beta family frequency, carriers of CMV plus the relevant HLA were identified. HLA-C-restricted CMV-specific TCR beta clonotypes were dominant in the ex vivo response.

Each CDR3 protein gets one entry after TCRdb re-called the reads with MiXCR. This table holds fewer than 200,000 distinct CDR3 sequences, about an eighth found once. CDR1 is SGHAT, CDR2 FQNNGV, per germline. This CDR3 has 14 amino acids. The junction had 9 bases not matched to a gene; V was cut back by 7 bases and J by 7 bases. In its sample, this clonotype was seen many times. As yet, its antigen is unknown. Sequencing was performed on PBMCs. The sequence was collected from a human donor in good health (CMV status not recorded). Some clones in this sample may be carry-over from other donors' samples. The chain recombines TRBV11-2 with TRBJ1-2, with 10 nucleotides matching TRBD1. CDR3 bases: TGTGCCAGCAATACGGGACAGGGGATCTCTGGCTACACCTTC. Residues: CASNTGQGISGYTF.